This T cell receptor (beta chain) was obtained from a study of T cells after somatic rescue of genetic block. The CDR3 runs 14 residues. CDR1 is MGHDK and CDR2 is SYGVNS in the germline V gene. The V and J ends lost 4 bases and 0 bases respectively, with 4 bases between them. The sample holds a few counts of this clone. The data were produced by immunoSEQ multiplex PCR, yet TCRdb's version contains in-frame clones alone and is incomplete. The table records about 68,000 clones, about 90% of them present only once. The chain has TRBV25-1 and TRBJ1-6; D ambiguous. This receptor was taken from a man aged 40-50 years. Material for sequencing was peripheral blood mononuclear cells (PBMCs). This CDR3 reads CASSASSYNSPLHF. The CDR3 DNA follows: TGTGCCAGCAGTGCTAGCTCCTATAATTCACCCCTCCACTTT. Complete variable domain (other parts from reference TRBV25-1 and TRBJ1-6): EADIYQTPRYLVIGTGKKITLECSQTMGHDKMYWYQQDPGMELHLIHYSYGVNSTEKGDLSSESTVSRIRTEHFPLTLESARPSHTSQYLCASSASSYNSPLHFGNGTRLTVT.